Shown below are 14 T cell receptor beta chains from a single sample sequenced in a study of cytomegalovirus exposure and HLA in healthy donors. This PCR relied on a set of 60 Vbeta primers and 13 Jbeta primers. Only in-frame clones appear in the TCRdb table, and some are missing; sequencing was by immunoSEQ multiplex PCR. The sample's table shows 56,000 or so clones. The material sequenced was PBMCs. All receptors come from a man aged 35-49 years in good health and CMV-seropositive.

The rearrangement uses TRBV9 and TRBJ2-7; D may be TRBD2 (6 bases). CDR3 length equals 17 residues. CDR1 and CDR2 (germline): SGDLS, YYNGEE. Trimming stripped 3 bases from V and 2 bases from J, with 21 bases between. Here the CDR3 reads CASSAGHGGSGAYEQYF. For the CDR3, the DNA is TGTGCCAGCAGCGCCGGACACGGGGGTTCGGGGGCCTACGAGCAGTACTTC.

V gene TRBV5-5 combines with J gene TRBJ1-6, with D tentatively TRBD1 (6 bases). The CDR3 totals 15 residues. Germline V lookup: CDR1 SGHKS, CDR2 YYEKEE (reference sequence). Trimming shortened V by 1 base and J by 6 bases, and 11 bases separated the two germline ends. The CDR3 coding sequence is TGTGCCAGCAGCTTGCCAGGGGCCTTTAATTCACCCCTCCACTTT. Protein product: CASSLPGAFNSPLHF.

The chain joins TRBV28 to TRBJ1-6; no clear D gene. Germline CDR1 reads MDHEN; CDR2 reads SYDVKM. The V gene lost 6 bases and the J gene lost 3 bases, with 12 bases spanning the gap. The length of the CDR3 is 15 residues. This CDR3 reads CASRTRQDYNSPLHF. CDR3 sequence (DNA): TGTGCCAGCAGAACTAGACAAGACTATAATTCACCCCTCCACTTT.

This chain uses TRBV5-6 with TRBJ1-5; D is perhaps TRBD1 (5 bases). V was shortened by 7 bases and J by 0 bases, with 14 bases between the two germline ends. Germline V gene lookup returns CDR1 SGHDT and CDR2 YYEEEE. The CDR3 is made up of 15 amino acids. CDR3 in amino acids: CASGRGGYSNQPQHF. The DNA of the CDR3 is TGTGCCAGCGGGCGGGGGGGATATAGCAATCAGCCCCAGCATTTT.

The J gene is TRBJ1-1, the V gene TRBV2; D is ambiguous. The V end lost 1 base, the J end lost 2 bases, and 5 bases lay between the germline ends. In germline, CDR1 is SNHLY, CDR2 FYNNEI. CDR3 length: 13 amino acids. CDR3 loop: CASSEVENTEAFF. CDR3 DNA sequence: TGTGCCAGCAGTGAAGTAGAAAACACTGAAGCTTTCTTT.

This sequence joins TRBV11-3 and TRBJ2-1, with 13 bases fitting TRBD2. The CDR3 contains 17 residues. The germline V gene has CDR1 SGHNT and CDR2 YENEEA. V shed 0 bases, J shed 6 bases, and the junction held 5 bases outside the gene matches. The CDR3 spells CASSLDKTSGGPNEQFF. The CDR3 DNA sequence: TGTGCCAGCAGCTTAGATAAGACTAGCGGGGGGCCCAATGAGCAGTTCTTC. Looking up the rest from reference TRBV11-3 and TRBJ2-1 gives the full variable domain: EAGVVQSPRYKIIEKKQPVAFWCNPISGHNTLYWYLQNLGQGPELLIRYENEEAVDDSQLPKDRFSAERLKGVDSTLKIQPAELGDSAVYLCASSLDKTSGGPNEQFFGPGTRLTVL.

The rearrangement joins TRBV28 to TRBJ1-5, with a tentative D call TRBD1 (5 bases). The CDR3 runs 14 residues. Trimming shortened V by 2 bases and J by 5 bases, and 10 bases separated the two germline ends. CDR1 and CDR2 (germline): MDHEN, SYDVKM. In nucleotides, the CDR3 is TGTGCCAGCAGTTTACGCGACAGTTATCAGCCCCAGCATTTT. Its protein is CASSLRDSYQPQHF.

V is TRBV7-9 and J is TRBJ1-1; 9 bases fit TRBD1. Germline assignment: CDR1 SEHNR and CDR2 FQNEAQ (reference sequence). CDR3 length: 12 amino acids. V lost 9 bases to trimming and J lost 6 bases; unmatched junction nucleotides: 5. The CDR3 sequence: CASQQGAAEAFF. CDR3 coding DNA: TGTGCCAGTCAACAGGGGGCCGCTGAAGCTTTCTTT.

The chain uses TRBV7-9 and TRBJ1-2; 8 nucleotides align to TRBD1. The CDR3 loop spans 15 amino acids. V trimming: 5 bases; J trimming: 0 bases; junction bases outside the gene matches: 5. From germline, CDR1 is SEHNR and CDR2 FQNEAQ (reference sequence). CDR3 sequence (DNA): TGTGCCAGCAGCACCCGGACAGGGACTAACTATGGCTACACCTTC. Translation: CASSTRTGTNYGYTF.

The chain links TRBV29-1 to TRBJ2-1; 7 bases align to TRBD2. V was clipped by 4 bases and J by 10 bases; unmatched bases: 7. This CDR3 is built from 12 residues. The germline V gene encodes CDR1 SQVTM and CDR2 ANQGSEA. CDR3 sequence: CSVAQGRDEQFF. The CDR3 DNA follows: TGCAGCGTTGCCCAAGGGAGGGACGAGCAGTTCTTC.

This chain uses TRBV19 with TRBJ1-2, with 9 positions matching TRBD1. CDR1 is LNHDA and CDR2 is SQIVND in the germline V gene (reference sequence). This CDR3 is built from 15 residues. Trimming at V came to 5 bases and at J to 7 bases, leaving 11 bases not matched to a gene. Here the CDR3 DNA reads TGTGCCAGTAGTCAGTATTCCGGGACAGGGTTTGGCTACACCTTC. Translating gives CASSQYSGTGFGYTF.

The rearrangement uses TRBV5-4 and TRBJ2-7; 13 bases are shared with TRBD2. Germline V gene lookup returns CDR1 SGHNT and CDR2 YYREEE (reference sequence). This CDR3 comprises 15 residues. V gave up 4 bases and J gave up 5 bases; unmatched junction bases: 6. CDR3 residues: CASSGRTSGSHEQYF. The DNA of the CDR3 is TGTGCCAGCAGCGGCAGGACTAGCGGGAGCCACGAGCAGTACTTC. The variable domain in full, completed from reference TRBV5-4 and TRBJ2-7, reads ETGVTQSPTHLIKTRGQQVTLRCSSQSGHNTVSWYQQALGQGPQFIFQYYREEENGRGNFPPRFSGLQFPNYSSELNVNALELDDSALYLCASSGRTSGSHEQYFGPGTRLTVT.

The chain combines TRBV19 with TRBJ2-3; the D gene is possibly TRBD2 (6 bases). V was cut by 3 bases and J by 1 base, with 8 bases left in between. CDR1 is LNHDA, CDR2 SQIVND, per germline (reference sequence). The CDR3 spans 14 residues. This CDR3 reads CASSIWGGTDTQYF. The DNA for the CDR3 is TGTGCCAGTAGTATCTGGGGGGGCACAGATACGCAGTATTTT.

The CDR3 loop is CASSLVAVSTDTQYF. DNA for the CDR3: TGTGCCAGCAGCTTAGTAGCGGTCAGCACAGATACGCAGTATTTT. V is TRBV11-2 and J is TRBJ2-3; weak D call: TRBD2 (6 bases). Trimming removed 1 base from V and 0 bases from J, with 8 bases in between. This CDR3 is built from 15 residues. Germline values: CDR1 SGHAT, CDR2 FQNNGV.